This T cell receptor beta chain was sequenced for a study of T cell responses to AZD1222 COVID-19 vaccine. V was trimmed by 4 bases and J by 5 bases, leaving 17 bases between them. The germline V gene encodes CDR1 LNHNV and CDR2 YYDKDF (reference sequence). The length of the CDR3 is 15 residues. TCRdb's table, derived via immunoSEQ multiplex PCR, lists solely in-frame clones and lacks some. The repertoire holds 150,000 to 190,000 clones, with about 87% as singletons. The rearrangement links TRBV15 to TRBJ2-5; perhaps D is TRBD1 or TRBD2 (5 bases each). The TCR was taken from an adult who received the AZD1222 COVID-19 vaccine. This specimen was peripheral blood, taken 28 days after the second AZD1222 dose. The CDR3 nucleotides are TGTGCCACCAGCATGACCGGGACGGCGCTTGAGACCCAGTACTTC. Residues: CATSMTGTALETQYF.